Presented here are 9 T cell receptor beta chains from one specimen sequenced in a study of graft-versus-host responses after intestinal transplantation. Clones were sequenced by immunoSEQ multiplex PCR, and TCRdb holds only the in-frame ones, with some missing. The sample yields 80,000 to 95,000 clones, more than 85% seen once. Antigens of these TCRs are unknown. Here the sequenced sample was unstimulated CD8+ T cells sorted from spleen or lymph node cells, taken before intestinal transplant. The receptors originated from a human donor who received an intestinal transplant.

The chain recombines TRBV27 with TRBJ2-7; 9 bases fit TRBD1. Germline values: CDR1 MNHEY, CDR2 SMNVEV (reference sequence). This CDR3 comprises 13 residues. The junction had 2 bases not matched to a gene; V was cut back by 2 bases and J by 6 bases. The CDR3 sequence: CASSLGTGLEQYF. The CDR3 DNA is TGTGCCAGCAGTTTAGGGACAGGGCTCGAGCAGTACTTC.

The V gene is TRBV6-1, the J gene TRBJ2-7, with 10 bases lining up with TRBD2. CDR1 is MNHNS and CDR2 is SASEGT in the germline V gene. J lost 0 bases, V lost 7 bases, and 0 bases had no gene match. The length of the CDR3 is 13 residues. The CDR3 sequence: CASTSGGSYEQYF. The CDR3 DNA sequence: TGTGCCAGCACTAGCGGGGGCTCCTACGAGCAGTACTTC.

This clone was seen a single time. CDR3 nucleotides: TGTGCCAGCAGAGAGGGAGGAAGGAGGACTGAAGCTTTCTTT. Residues: CASREGGRRTEAFF. V gene TRBV2 combines with J gene TRBJ1-1, with D hard to call. Per germline, CDR1 SNHLY and CDR2 FYNNEI. The CDR3 runs to 14 residues. Trimming stripped 6 bases from V and 5 bases from J, with 16 bases between.

This rearrangement joins TRBV7-8 to TRBJ2-7; TRBD1 might be the D (6 bases). There are 16 residues in the CDR3. The germline V gene encodes CDR1 SGHVS and CDR2 FQNEAQ. Trimming shortened V by 4 bases and J by 1 base, and 17 bases separated the two germline ends. The CDR3 DNA follows: TGTGCCAGCAGCTCCTGGGGGACACCGATTTCCTACGAGCAGTACTTC. Its protein product is CASSSWGTPISYEQYF.

This chain uses TRBV27 with TRBJ2-7, with a possible D match to TRBD2 (6 bases). V dropped 4 bases and J dropped 3 bases, with 10 bases sitting between them. Germline V CDR1 and CDR2: MNHEY, SMNVEV (reference sequence). The length of the CDR3 is 13 residues. The CDR3 loop reads CASSSGLDYEQYF. DNA for the CDR3: TGTGCCAGCAGTTCGGGACTTGACTACGAGCAGTACTTC.

V usage is TRBV29-1 and J usage is TRBJ2-1; D unclear. Germline lookup yields CDR1 SQVTM and CDR2 ANQGSEA. This CDR3 region has 14 residues. V dropped 1 base and J dropped 4 bases, with 11 bases sitting between them. The CDR3 DNA reads TGCAGCGTTGAAGGTTCCTCTACTTACAATGAGCAGTTCTTC. Translation gives CSVEGSSTYNEQFF.

J is TRBJ1-1 and V is TRBV28, with no clear D. V was pared by 4 bases and J by 4 bases, with 4 bases between. The V gene's germline CDR1 is MDHEN and CDR2 SYDVKM. This CDR3 region has 11 residues. The CDR3 nucleotides read TGTGCCAGCAGTTCCGGCACTGAAGCTTTCTTT. Protein product: CASSSGTEAFF.

V usage is TRBV7-2 and J usage is TRBJ1-1, with D possibly matching TRBD1 (5 bases). Looked up from germline, CDR1 is SGHTA and CDR2 is FQGNSA. This CDR3 region has 12 residues. Trimming took off 6 bases at V and 1 base at J, with 6 bases between the two ends. Here the CDR3 DNA reads TGTGCCAGCAGGGGGGGGAACACTGAAGCTTTCTTT. Translated, it gives CASRGGNTEAFF.

This clone has only a few counts. The CDR3 loop is CASSEHSQAGKLFF. In nucleotides, the CDR3 is TGTGCCAGCAGTGAACACTCCCAAGCCGGAAAACTGTTTTTT. The chain joins TRBV6-1 to TRBJ1-4; D call uncertain. From germline, CDR1 is MNHNS and CDR2 SASEGT. CDR3 length equals 14 residues. Deletions cut 2 bases from V and 10 bases from J, with 14 bases between.